Following are 8 T cell receptor beta chains from one sample sequenced in a study of PD-1 blockade in classical Hodgkin lymphoma. Assay used: immunoSEQ multiplex PCR; TCRdb lists only in-frame clones, some missing. The table lists under 95,000 clones, more than 85% of them singletons. All patients relapsed after autologous stem cell transplantation, and brentuximab vedotin exposure varied. The specimen was peripheral blood mononuclear cells (PBMCs), collected at baseline. All receptors derive from a human donor with classical Hodgkin lymphoma.

The chain is built from TRBV11-2 and TRBJ2-1, with D unresolved. CDR1 and CDR2 from the germline V gene are SGHAT and FQNNGV. The CDR3 is 14 residues long. The V end lost 8 bases, the J end lost 3 bases, and 14 bases lay between the germline ends. This chain's CDR3 is CASGWLQSYNEQFF. DNA of the CDR3: TGTGCCAGCGGCTGGCTCCAGAGCTACAATGAGCAGTTCTTC.

DNA for the CDR3: TGTGCCAGCAGTTTAAGTAGACCCCCCGATACGCAGTATTTT. It encodes CASSLSRPPDTQYF. V is TRBV27 and J is TRBJ2-3, with D unclear. The CDR3 is made up of 14 amino acids. The germline gives CDR1 MNHEY, CDR2 SMNVEV (reference sequence). The V gene lost 2 bases and the J gene lost 6 bases, with 12 bases spanning the gap.

The chain joins TRBV10-3 to TRBJ2-2, with 9 bases fitting TRBD2. Germline V gene lookup returns CDR1 ENHRY and CDR2 SYGVKD. The CDR3 is made up of 16 amino acids. V gave up 4 bases and J gave up 7 bases; unmatched junction bases: 10. The CDR3 here is CAISVELAGIGGELFF. The CDR3 DNA follows: TGTGCCATCAGTGTTGAGCTAGCGGGAATTGGCGGGGAGCTGTTTTTT.

V usage is TRBV30 and J usage is TRBJ1-1; D perhaps matches TRBD1 (6 bases). Germline CDR1 and CDR2: GTSNPN and SVGIG (reference sequence). Trimming took off 2 bases at V and 11 bases at J, with 18 bases between the two ends. The CDR3 is 13 amino acids. Here the CDR3 reads CAWSPGTWREAFF. The CDR3 nucleotides read TGTGCCTGGAGTCCCGGGACATGGCGGGAGGCTTTCTTT.

The chain employs TRBV6-5 and TRBJ2-3; 7 bases map to TRBD2. J lost 7 bases, V lost 5 bases, and 6 bases had no gene match. The CDR3 has 13 amino acids. Germline CDR1 MNHEY, CDR2 SVGAGI. The CDR3 region has the DNA TGTGCCAGCAGTCTCTACGGGGGGTATACGCAGTATTTT. It specifies CASSLYGGYTQYF.

This clone was observed a single time. DNA of the CDR3: TGTGCCAGCAGCGTAGACCCAGCGGGGCCACTTGATACGCAGTATTTT. This gives the protein CASSVDPAGPLDTQYF. The rearrangement uses TRBV9 and TRBJ2-3; 7 nucleotides match TRBD2. The trim removed 0 bases at V and 6 bases at J, leaving 10 bases unmatched. Germline values: CDR1 SGDLS, CDR2 YYNGEE. This CDR3 comprises 16 residues.

The V and J genes are TRBV6-5 and TRBJ1-2; possible D gene TRBD1, 6 bases. The CDR3 loop spans 14 amino acids. Per the germline V gene, CDR1 is MNHEY and CDR2 is SVGAGI. V lost 2 bases and J 6 bases, leaving 13 bases between the germline ends. In DNA form, the CDR3 reads TGTGCCAGCAGTTACCTGACAGGTTCGGATGGCTACACCTTC. Translating it yields CASSYLTGSDGYTF.

This chain joins TRBV27 and TRBJ2-2, with D unresolved. Germline V gene sequence: CDR1 MNHEY, CDR2 SMNVEV (reference sequence). This CDR3 contains 15 residues. Between the trimmed V and J ends, which lost 2 bases and 8 bases, there was a span of 15 bases. In nucleotides, the CDR3 is TGTGCCAGCAGTTTAAGTCAGGCGGCGTCTGGGGAGCTGTTTTTT. Protein product: CASSLSQAASGELFF.